A single sample gave rise to the 9 T cell receptor beta chains below, sequenced in a study of liver allograft versus peripheral blood T cells. The overall study: Intrahepatic T cell receptor repertoires from transplanted livers were compared against repertoires in recipients' peripheral blood.

Each CDR3 protein gets one entry after TCRdb re-called the reads with MiXCR. The sample has about 10,000 distinct CDR3 sequences, 20% to 25% seen once. These receptor sequences come from a human patient who had a liver transplant. A subset of T cells may come from the graft donor.

This clonotype was observed a few times. The chain is built from TRBV5-4 and TRBJ2-7, with D possibly matching TRBD2 (6 bases). The CDR3 spans 14 residues. The germline V and J ends were trimmed by 6 bases and 1 base, with 14 bases remaining between them. From germline, CDR1 is SGHNT and CDR2 YYREEE (reference sequence). As DNA, the CDR3 is TGTGCCAGCACCTTAGGAGGGACTTCCTACGAGCAGTACTTC. Its translation: CASTLGGTSYEQYF.

V is TRBV29-1 and J is TRBJ2-7, with TRBD2 identical over 7 bases. Germline-derived CDR1 and CDR2 are SQVTM and ANQGSEA. The trim removed 0 bases at V and 4 bases at J, leaving 12 bases unmatched. This CDR3 is built from 16 residues. The CDR3 region has the DNA TGCAGCGTTGAAGATCGGGCTAGCGGAGTTCTTTACGAGCAGTACTTC. Protein product: CSVEDRASGVLYEQYF.

This clonotype is categorized as medium-sized. The rearrangement joins TRBV15 to TRBJ1-2; D not resolved. V was pared by 1 base and J by 5 bases, with 17 bases between. Germline assignment: CDR1 LNHNV and CDR2 YYDKDF (reference sequence). The CDR3 runs to 16 residues. CDR3 coding DNA: TGTGCCACCAGCAGAGTGGGTAGAATCTTGGGGTATGGCTACACCTTC. This encodes CATSRVGRILGYGYTF.

This clonotype was counted between two and nine times. This sequence joins TRBV12-5 and TRBJ1-2; no firm D call. V shed 1 base and J shed 0 bases, with 6 bases lying between them. Per the germline V gene, CDR1 is LGHNT and CDR2 is FRNRAP. The CDR3 has 14 amino acids. This CDR3 is CASGLGGANYGYTF. In DNA form, the CDR3 reads TGTGCTAGTGGTTTGGGCGGTGCTAACTATGGCTACACCTTC.

In this sample, this clonotype is medium-sized (0.01 to 0.1%). The rearrangement joins TRBV7-2 to TRBJ1-1, with no clear D. This CDR3 comprises 12 residues. CDR1 and CDR2 from the germline V gene are SGHTA and FQGNSA. Between the trimmed V and J ends, which lost 4 bases and 8 bases, there was a span of 11 bases. In DNA, the CDR3 is TGTGCCAGCAGCTACGACACCGGGGAAGCTTTCTTT. This codes for CASSYDTGEAFF.

This chain uses TRBV6-5 with TRBJ1-3, with D unresolved. The CDR3 runs to 16 residues. V lost 4 bases to trimming and J lost 0 bases, with 13 bases between them. The germline V gene has CDR1 MNHEY and CDR2 SVGAGI. The CDR3 region has the DNA TGTGCCAGCAGTTGGGCCTCCTCGACCTCTGGAAACACCATATATTTT. It is translated as CASSWASSTSGNTIYF.

A word on this clonotype: A clone one base away is much larger, so this may be a read error. This chain connects TRBV18 to TRBJ1-1, with 12 bases that match TRBD1. Germline lookup yields CDR1 KGHSH and CDR2 LQKENI. The CDR3 is 16 residues long. In nucleotides, the CDR3 is TGTGCCGGCTCACCTACCGGGACAGGGGGCTTCACTGAAGCTTTCTTT. Its translation: CAGSPTGTGGFTEAFF.

The chain combines TRBV6-1 with TRBJ1-4; D remains unclear. Trimming removed 4 bases from V and 4 bases from J, with 7 bases in between. There are 13 residues in the CDR3. Germline CDR1 reads MNHNS; CDR2 reads SASEGT. The CDR3 spells CASSAQINEKLFF. The CDR3 DNA sequence: TGTGCCAGCAGTGCCCAGATTAATGAAAAACTGTTTTTT.

This clonotype qualifies as medium-sized (0.01 to 0.1%). CDR3 residues: CAISGTSGRADGEQFF. CDR3 nucleotides: TGTGCCATCAGTGGCACTAGCGGGAGGGCCGATGGTGAGCAGTTCTTC. The chain couples TRBV10-3 to TRBJ2-1, with TRBD2 identical over 13 bases. V was pared by 4 bases and J by 9 bases, with 9 bases of the junction left unmatched. This CDR3 has 16 amino acids. From germline, CDR1 is ENHRY and CDR2 SYGVKD.